This TCR beta chain was recorded in a study of molecular identifiers for immune sequencing clone quantification. Study-wide points: Over 99% of CMV-specific effector molecules, but under 1% of naive ones, were in clones above 20 copies.

A remark on this clonotype: Its specificity is unknown.

TCRdb recomputed calls from the PCR reads with MiXCR, one row per CDR3 protein. The repertoire holds approximately 60,000 distinct CDR3 sequences, with under 20% as singletons. The V gene's germline CDR1 is SGHKS and CDR2 YYEKEE (reference sequence). The CDR3 consists of 12 residues. The trim removed 6 bases at V and 6 bases at J, leaving 4 bases unmatched. The chain employs TRBV5-5 and TRBJ1-1; 8 positions match TRBD1. This clonotype was sampled from a human donor in good health. Some libraries in this study had Jurkat cell RNA spiked in. Sequencing was done on a sample of naive CD8+ T cells from blood, with Jurkat cell RNA spiked in. Subset described: FACS-sorted CD8+CD4-CCR7+CD45RA+ naive T cells. DNA for the CDR3: TGTGCCAGCAACAGGGGGGACGCTGAAGCTTTCTTT. Protein product: CASNRGDAEAFF.